The entry that follows covers one T cell receptor (beta chain) sequence. Naive CD8 isolation took CD45RO-negative cells positively selected for CCR7 and excluded terminally differentiated effector memory CD45RA+ cells. Each sample came from a Caucasian adult donor living in Nashville, Tennessee. Germline loops: CDR1 SGHTA, CDR2 FQGTGA. CDR3 length equals 13 residues. The V end was cut by 5 bases, the J end by 4 bases, with 11 bases between. As originally analysed: Filtering of immunoSEQ junctional sequences could not match full-length read filtering. Sequenced by immunoSEQ multiplex PCR; TCRdb stores in-frame clones only, minus some. For V, J and clone size, that table is used; D and trimming come from the DNA. Of about 680,000 clones detected, around 90% appear once; the ten largest clones hold about 24%. This sample is part of a study of shared clonotypes between healthy human individuals.

The clonotype comes from a man aged 25 to 40 in good health. V gene TRBV7-3 combines with J gene TRBJ1-1; TRBD1 might be the D (6 bases). The sequenced sample consisted of naive CD8+ T cells sorted from blood. CDR3 sequence reads: CASSRGGGTEAFF. CDR3 nucleotides: TGTGCCAGCAGCCGCGGAGGGGGCACTGAAGCTTTCTTT.